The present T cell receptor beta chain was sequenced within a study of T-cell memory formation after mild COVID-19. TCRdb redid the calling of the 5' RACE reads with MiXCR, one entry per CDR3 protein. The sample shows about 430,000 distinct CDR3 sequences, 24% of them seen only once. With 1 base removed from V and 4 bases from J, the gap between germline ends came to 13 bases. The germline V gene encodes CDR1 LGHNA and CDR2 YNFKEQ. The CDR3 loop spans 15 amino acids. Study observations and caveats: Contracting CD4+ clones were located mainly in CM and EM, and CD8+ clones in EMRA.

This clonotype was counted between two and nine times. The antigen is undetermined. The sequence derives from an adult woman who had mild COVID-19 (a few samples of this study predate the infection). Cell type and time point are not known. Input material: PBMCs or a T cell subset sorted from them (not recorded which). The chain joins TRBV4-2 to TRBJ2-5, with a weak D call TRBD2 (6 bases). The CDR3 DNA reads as TGTGCCAGCAGCCAAGGGCGGGAATTGGGAGAGACCCAGTACTTC. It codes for CASSQGRELGETQYF.